The clone carrying this TCR beta chain was counted a single time. Its antigen remains unidentified. During the collection period, no donor immune events like infections were recorded. Sequenced by immunoSEQ multiplex PCR; TCRdb stores in-frame clones only, minus some. The repertoire has 95,000 to 100,000 clones, around 85% of them found once; the top ten carry about 17%. This record comes from a study of identifying expanded T cells in peripheral blood. Study observations and caveats: Differentially abundant clones: 0.95 to 1.5 between replicates, about 16 at approximately 13 days, 19 to 20 at four. Across healthy donors, higher total template counts meant significantly greater roughly two-week count variance.

Sequencing input: blood. The receptor was isolated from a person aged 18 to 75 in good health.

The CDR3 here is CSVASWVDQPQHF. The CDR3 DNA reads as TGCAGCGTTGCCAGCTGGGTCGATCAGCCCCAGCATTTT. This sequence joins TRBV29-1 and TRBJ1-5; unclear D gene. Trimming pared 4 bases from V and 5 bases from J, leaving 12 bases between. Germline CDR1 and CDR2: SQVTM and ANQGSEA. There are 13 residues in the CDR3.